The source of this TCR beta chain is a study of T cell responses to AZD1222 COVID-19 vaccine. Produced via immunoSEQ multiplex PCR; TCRdb's table is partial and in-frame only. The sample holds under 150,000 clones; 90% are singletons and the top ten take approximately 1.8%. The receptor was derived from an adult who received the AZD1222 COVID-19 vaccine. The specimen was peripheral blood, collected 28 days after the second AZD1222 dose.

The CDR3 region is CASSRTGHTIYF. CDR3 nucleotides: TGTGCCAGCAGTCGAACGGGACACACCATATATTTT. The chain couples TRBV2 to TRBJ1-3, with D possibly TRBD1 on 5 matching bases. This CDR3 contains 12 residues. V was clipped by 5 bases and J by 8 bases, with 10 bases between them. The V gene's germline CDR1 is SNHLY and CDR2 FYNNEI.